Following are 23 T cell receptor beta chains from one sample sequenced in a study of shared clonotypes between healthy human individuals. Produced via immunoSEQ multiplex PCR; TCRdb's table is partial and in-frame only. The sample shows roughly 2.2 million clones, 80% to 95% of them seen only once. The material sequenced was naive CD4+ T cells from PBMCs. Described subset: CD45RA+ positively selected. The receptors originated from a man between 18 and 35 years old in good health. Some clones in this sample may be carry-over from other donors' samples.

The CDR3: CASSLESGNTQYF. The CDR3 nucleotides are TGTGCCAGCAGCTTAGAGAGCGGGAATACGCAGTATTTT. The chain employs TRBV11-3 and TRBJ2-3; 7 bases agree with TRBD2. Germline-derived CDR1 and CDR2 are SGHNT and YENEEA. V gave up 0 bases and J gave up 7 bases; unmatched junction bases: 1. The CDR3 runs 13 residues. Using reference TRBV11-3 and TRBJ2-3 for the parts outside the CDR3, the full variable domain is EAGVVQSPRYKIIEKKQPVAFWCNPISGHNTLYWYLQNLGQGPELLIRYENEEAVDDSQLPKDRFSAERLKGVDSTLKIQPAELGDSAVYLCASSLESGNTQYFGPGTRLTVL.

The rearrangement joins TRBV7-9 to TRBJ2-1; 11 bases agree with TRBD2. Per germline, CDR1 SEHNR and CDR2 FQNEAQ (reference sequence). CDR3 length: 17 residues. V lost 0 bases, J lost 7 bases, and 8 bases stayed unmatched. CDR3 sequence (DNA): TGTGCCAGCAGCTTAGCCTTCGAGACTAGCGGGGTAAATGAGCAGTTCTTC. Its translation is CASSLAFETSGVNEQFF.

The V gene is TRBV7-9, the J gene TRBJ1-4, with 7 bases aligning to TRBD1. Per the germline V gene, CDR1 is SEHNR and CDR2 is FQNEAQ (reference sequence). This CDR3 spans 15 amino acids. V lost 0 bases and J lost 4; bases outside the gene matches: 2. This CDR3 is CASSLAGTVNEKLFF. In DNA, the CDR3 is TGTGCCAGCAGCTTAGCCGGGACAGTTAATGAAAAACTGTTTTTT.

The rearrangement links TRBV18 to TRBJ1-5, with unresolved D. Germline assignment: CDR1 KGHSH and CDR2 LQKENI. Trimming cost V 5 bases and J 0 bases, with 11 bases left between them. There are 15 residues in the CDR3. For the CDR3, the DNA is TGTGCCAGCTCAGAGGGAGCCGTTAGCAATCAGCCCCAGCATTTT. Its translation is CASSEGAVSNQPQHF.

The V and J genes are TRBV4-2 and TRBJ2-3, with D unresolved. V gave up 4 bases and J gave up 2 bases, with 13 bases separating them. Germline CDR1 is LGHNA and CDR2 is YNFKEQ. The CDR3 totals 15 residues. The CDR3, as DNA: TGTGCCAGCAGCCCCCTGGGATGGGACACAGATACGCAGTATTTT. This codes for CASSPLGWDTDTQYF.

DNA for the CDR3: TGCAGCGCCCAAGCGGGGAGCTTCGGCTCCGAGCAGTACTTC. This translates into CSAQAGSFGSEQYF. The chain uses TRBV29-1 and TRBJ2-7; 7 nucleotides agree with TRBD2. The length of the CDR3 is 14 residues. V lost 7 bases, J lost 6 bases, and 15 bases stayed unmatched. Germline V gene data show CDR1 as SQVTM and CDR2 as ANQGSEA.

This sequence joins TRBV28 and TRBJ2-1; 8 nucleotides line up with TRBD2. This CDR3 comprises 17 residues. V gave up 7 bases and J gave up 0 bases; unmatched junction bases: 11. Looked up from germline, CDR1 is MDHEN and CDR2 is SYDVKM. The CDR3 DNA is TGTGCCAGCACCGGCTTAGCGGGGTCAAGCTCCTACAATGAGCAGTTCTTC. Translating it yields CASTGLAGSSSYNEQFF.

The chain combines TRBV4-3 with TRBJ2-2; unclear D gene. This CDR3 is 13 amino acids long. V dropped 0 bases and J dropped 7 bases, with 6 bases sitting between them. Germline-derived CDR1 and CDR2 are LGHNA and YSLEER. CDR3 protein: CASSQDSYGELFF. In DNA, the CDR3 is TGCGCCAGCAGCCAAGACAGTTACGGGGAGCTGTTTTTT.

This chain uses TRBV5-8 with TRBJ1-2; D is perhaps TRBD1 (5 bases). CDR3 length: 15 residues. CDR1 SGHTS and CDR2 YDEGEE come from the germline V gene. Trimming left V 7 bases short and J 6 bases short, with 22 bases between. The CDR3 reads CASDLRGIPGHGYTF. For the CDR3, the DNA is TGTGCCAGCGATTTGAGGGGCATCCCGGGGCATGGCTACACCTTC.

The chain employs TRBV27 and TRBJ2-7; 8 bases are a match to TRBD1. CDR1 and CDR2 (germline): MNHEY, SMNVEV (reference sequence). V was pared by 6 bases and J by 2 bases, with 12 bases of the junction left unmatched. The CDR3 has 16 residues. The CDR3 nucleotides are TGTGCCAGCAGCAAAGGACAGGGTAATATCCCCTACGAGCAGTACTTC. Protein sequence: CASSKGQGNIPYEQYF.

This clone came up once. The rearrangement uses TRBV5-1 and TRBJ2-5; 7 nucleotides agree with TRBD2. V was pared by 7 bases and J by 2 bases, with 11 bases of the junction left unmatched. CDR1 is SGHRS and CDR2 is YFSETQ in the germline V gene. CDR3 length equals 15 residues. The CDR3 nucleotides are TGCGCCAGCTCCCCCGGGGCGGGGGAACAAGAGACCCAGTACTTC. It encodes CASSPGAGEQETQYF. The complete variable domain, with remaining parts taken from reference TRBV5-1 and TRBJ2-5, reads KAGVTQTPRYLIKTRGQQVTLSCSPISGHRSVSWYQQTPGQGLQFLFEYFSETQRNKGNFPGRFSGRQFSNSRSEMNVSTLELGDSALYLCASSPGAGEQETQYFGPGTRLLVL.

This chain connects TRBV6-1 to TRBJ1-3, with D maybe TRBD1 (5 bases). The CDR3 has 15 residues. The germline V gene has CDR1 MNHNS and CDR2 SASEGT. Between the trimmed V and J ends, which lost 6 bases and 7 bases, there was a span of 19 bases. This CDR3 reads CASSESGVLGNTIYF. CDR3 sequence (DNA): TGTGCCAGCAGCGAATCGGGGGTGCTCGGGAACACCATATATTTT.

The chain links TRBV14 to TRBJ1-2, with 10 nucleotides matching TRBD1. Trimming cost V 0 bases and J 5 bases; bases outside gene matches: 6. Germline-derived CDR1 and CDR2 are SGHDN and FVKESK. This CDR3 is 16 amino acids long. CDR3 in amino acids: CASSQDRGTGDYGYTF. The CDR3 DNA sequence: TGTGCCAGCAGCCAAGATCGAGGGACAGGGGATTATGGCTACACCTTC.

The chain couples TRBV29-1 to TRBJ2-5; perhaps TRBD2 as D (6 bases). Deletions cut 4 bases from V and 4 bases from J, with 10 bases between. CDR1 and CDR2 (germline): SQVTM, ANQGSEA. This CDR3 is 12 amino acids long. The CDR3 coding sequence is TGCAGCGTTGGGGCGGGGTCAGAGACCCAGTACTTC. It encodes CSVGAGSETQYF.

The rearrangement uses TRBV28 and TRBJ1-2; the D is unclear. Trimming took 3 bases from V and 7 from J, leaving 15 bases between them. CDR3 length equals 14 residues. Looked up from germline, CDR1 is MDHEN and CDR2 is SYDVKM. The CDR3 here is CASSLVSSPGGYTF. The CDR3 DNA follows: TGTGCCAGCAGTTTGGTCTCATCCCCGGGTGGCTACACCTTC.

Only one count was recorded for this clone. CDR3: CASSSGTGGQYF. Here the CDR3 DNA reads TGTGCCAGCAGTTCAGGGACGGGGGGGCAGTACTTC. The genes are TRBV28 and TRBJ2-7, with TRBD2 matching 7 bases. The CDR3 has 12 residues. CDR1 MDHEN and CDR2 SYDVKM come from the germline V gene. The ends lost 4 bases at V and 9 bases at J; junction bases unmatched: 6.

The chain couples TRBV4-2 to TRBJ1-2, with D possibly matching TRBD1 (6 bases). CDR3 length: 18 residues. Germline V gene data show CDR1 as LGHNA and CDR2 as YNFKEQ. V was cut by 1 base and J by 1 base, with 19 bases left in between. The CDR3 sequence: CASSQVLAGADFNYGYTF. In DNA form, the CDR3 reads TGTGCCAGCAGCCAAGTACTTGCGGGGGCCGACTTTAACTATGGCTACACCTTC.

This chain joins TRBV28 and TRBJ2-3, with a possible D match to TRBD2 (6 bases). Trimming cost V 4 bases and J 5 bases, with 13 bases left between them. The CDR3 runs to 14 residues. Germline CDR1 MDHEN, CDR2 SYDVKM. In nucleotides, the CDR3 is TGTGCCAGCAGTTCGACTAGAAGGGGAGATACGCAGTATTTT. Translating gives CASSSTRRGDTQYF.

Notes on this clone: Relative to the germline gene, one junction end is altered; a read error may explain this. CDR3 in DNA: TGTGCCAGCAGCTTATACCAGACTAGCGGGATTTTC. Residues: CASSLYQTSGIF. The rearrangement links TRBV7-9 to TRBJ2-7; 11 bases map to TRBD2. From germline, CDR1 is SEHNR and CDR2 FQNEAQ (reference sequence). The CDR3 sequence is 12 residues long.

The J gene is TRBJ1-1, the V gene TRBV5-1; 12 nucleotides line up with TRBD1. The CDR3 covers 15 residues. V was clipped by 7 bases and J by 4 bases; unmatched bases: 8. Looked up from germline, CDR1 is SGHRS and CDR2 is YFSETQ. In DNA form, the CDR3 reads TGCGCCAGCTCGAGGGGGACAGGGGGCGGCACTGAAGCTTTCTTT. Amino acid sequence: CASSRGTGGGTEAFF.

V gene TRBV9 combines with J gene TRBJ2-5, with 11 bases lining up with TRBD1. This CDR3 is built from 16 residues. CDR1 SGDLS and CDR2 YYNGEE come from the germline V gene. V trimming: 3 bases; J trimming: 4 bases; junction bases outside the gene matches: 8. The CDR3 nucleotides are TGTGCCAGCAGCGGGACAGGGGGCTTTCCAGGAGAGACCCAGTACTTC. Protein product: CASSGTGGFPGETQYF.

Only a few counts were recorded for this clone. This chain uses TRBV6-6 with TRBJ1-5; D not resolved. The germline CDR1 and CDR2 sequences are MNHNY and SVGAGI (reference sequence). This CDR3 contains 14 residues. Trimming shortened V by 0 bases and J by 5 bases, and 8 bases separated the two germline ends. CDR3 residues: CASSYSGRDQPQHF. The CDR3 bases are TGTGCCAGCAGTTACTCCGGGAGAGATCAGCCCCAGCATTTT.

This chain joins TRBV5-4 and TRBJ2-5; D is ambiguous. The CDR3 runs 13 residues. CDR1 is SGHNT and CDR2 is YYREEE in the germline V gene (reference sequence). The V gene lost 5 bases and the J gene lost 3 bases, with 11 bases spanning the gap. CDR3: CASRPGQKETQYF. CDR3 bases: TGTGCCAGCAGACCCGGCCAAAAAGAGACCCAGTACTTC. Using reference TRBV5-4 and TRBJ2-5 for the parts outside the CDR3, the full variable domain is ETGVTQSPTHLIKTRGQQVTLRCSSQSGHNTVSWYQQALGQGPQFIFQYYREEENGRGNFPPRFSGLQFPNYSSELNVNALELDDSALYLCASRPGQKETQYFGPGTRLLVL.